This TCR beta chain is from a study of cytomegalovirus exposure and HLA in healthy donors. General study findings and limits: Earlier analysis found most TCR beta V segments productive about 87% or about 30% of the time. Association of a missense DCLRE1C variant with TCR beta V- and J-gene trimming was reported in a later analysis.

Details on this clone: As yet, its antigen is unknown.

This CDR3 is built from 20 residues. V shed 4 bases, J shed 0 bases, and the junction held 13 bases outside the gene matches. The germline CDR1 and CDR2 sequences are MGHRA and YSYEKL. This PCR relied on a set of 60 Vbeta primers and 13 Jbeta primers. Assay used: immunoSEQ multiplex PCR; TCRdb lists only in-frame clones, some missing. The sample has roughly 89,000 clones, around 76% seen once. The sequence derives from a man younger than 40 in good health and CMV-seropositive. The material sequenced was PBMCs. The V call is TRBV4-1, the J call TRBJ2-1, with 12 bases aligning to TRBD2. The CDR3, as DNA: TGCGCCAGCAGCCTTCCAGGGGGACTAGCGGGTCTCAGCTCCTACAATGAGCAGTTCTTC. Translated, it gives CASSLPGGLAGLSSYNEQFF.